Each of the 16 T cell receptor beta chains below was sequenced from the same sample in a study of shared clonotypes between healthy human individuals. TCRdb keeps only in-frame clones here, not all; method: immunoSEQ multiplex PCR. This table holds about 800,000 clones, about 96% found once. Naive CD8 cells lacked CD45RO, underwent positive selection for CCR7 and left out terminally differentiated effector memory CD45RA+ cells. The sample comprised naive CD8+ T cells sorted from blood. The source of these receptors is a man aged 25 to 45 in good health.

This clone has just one count. The chain has TRBV27 and TRBJ1-2; D might be TRBD1 (5 bases). V lost 3 bases, J lost 2 bases, and 16 bases lay in between. Germline CDR1 and CDR2: MNHEY and SMNVEV (reference sequence). The CDR3 length is 16 residues. The CDR3 DNA sequence: TGTGCCAGCAGTTTTTCTCAGGGATTACTCAACTATGGCTACACCTTC. Protein product: CASSFSQGLLNYGYTF.

This sequence joins TRBV29-1 and TRBJ2-7; 9 nucleotides align to TRBD1. Germline CDR1 is SQVTM and CDR2 is ANQGSEA. CDR3 size: 15 residues. Trimming at V came to 4 bases and at J to 2 bases, leaving 9 bases not matched to a gene. The CDR3 DNA is TGCAGCGTTGTTGGGGGGACAGGGAACCCCTACGAGCAGTACTTC. Residues: CSVVGGTGNPYEQYF.

The J gene is TRBJ2-7, the V gene TRBV28, with D hard to call. The CDR3 has 14 amino acids. The V end lost 6 bases, the J end lost 2 bases, and 14 bases lay between the germline ends. Germline values: CDR1 MDHEN, CDR2 SYDVKM. The CDR3 DNA reads as TGTGCCAGCAGCTACTTTACGGGCACCTACGAGCAGTACTTC. As protein: CASSYFTGTYEQYF.

This clone was recorded once. J is TRBJ2-1 and V is TRBV6-5, with D possibly matching TRBD1 (5 bases). V shed 7 bases and J shed 6 bases, with 13 bases lying between them. Germline V gene lookup returns CDR1 MNHEY and CDR2 SVGAGI. The CDR3 has 13 residues. Here the CDR3 DNA reads TGTGCCAGCACCAAGGGCAGGGCCAATGAGCAGTTCTTC. Translating it yields CASTKGRANEQFF.

The V call is TRBV7-8, the J call TRBJ2-7; 9 bases line up with TRBD2. CDR1 SGHVS and CDR2 FQNEAQ come from the germline V gene. This CDR3 is 15 amino acids long. With 0 bases clipped from V and 7 bases from J, the junction kept 7 bases outside the gene matches. In DNA, the CDR3 is TGTGCCAGCAGCTTAGCTTTAGCGGGAGAATGGGAGCAGTACTTC. It encodes CASSLALAGEWEQYF. Supplemented by reference TRBV7-8 and TRBJ2-7, the full variable domain reads GAGVSQSPRYKVAKRGQDVALRCDPISGHVSLFWYQQALGQGPEFLTYFQNEAQLDKSGLPSDRFFAERPEGSVSTLKIQRTQQEDSAVYLCASSLALAGEWEQYFGPGTRLTVT.

The V gene is TRBV30, the J gene TRBJ2-2; D unresolved. Germline values: CDR1 GTSNPN, CDR2 SVGIG (reference sequence). V was pared by 0 bases and J by 8 bases, with 4 bases between. The CDR3 is 11 amino acids. The CDR3 reads CAWSVRGELFF. DNA for the CDR3: TGTGCCTGGAGTGTGCGTGGGGAGCTGTTTTTT. The whole variable domain, remainder taken from reference TRBV30 and TRBJ2-2, is SQTIHQWPATLVQPVGSPLSLECTVEGTSNPNLYWYRQAAGRGLQLLFYSVGIGQISSEVPQNLSASRPQDRQFILSSKKLLLSDSGFYLCAWSVRGELFFGEGSRLTVL.

In its sample, this clone was seen once. V is TRBV2 and J is TRBJ2-2, with TRBD2 matching over 11 bases. The ends lost 7 bases at V and 8 bases at J; junction bases unmatched: 6. The CDR3 covers 14 residues. Germline V gene sequence: CDR1 SNHLY, CDR2 FYNNEI. The CDR3 spells CASISTSGRGELFF. CDR3 DNA sequence: TGTGCCAGCATTTCTACTAGCGGGAGAGGGGAGCTGTTTTTT.

The V call is TRBV7-3, the J call TRBJ2-2; D not resolved. This CDR3 has 12 residues. Trimming pared 5 bases from V and 6 bases from J, leaving 7 bases between. Per the germline V gene, CDR1 is SGHTA and CDR2 is FQGTGA. The CDR3 sequence is CASSPGSGELFF. The CDR3 DNA sequence: TGTGCCAGCAGCCCCGGGTCCGGGGAGCTGTTTTTT.

The chain has TRBV28 and TRBJ1-1; the match to TRBD1 covers 7 bases. The CDR3 has 14 residues. Germline V gene sequence: CDR1 MDHEN, CDR2 SYDVKM. The trim removed 2 bases at V and 5 bases at J, leaving 5 bases unmatched. CDR3 amino acids: CASSLTGEGTEAFF. The CDR3 DNA reads TGTGCCAGCAGTTTAACAGGGGAGGGGACTGAAGCTTTCTTT.

The CDR3 sequence: CASSFLRGEAEAFF. DNA of the CDR3: TGTGCCAGCAGCTTTTTACGGGGGGAAGCTGAAGCTTTCTTT. The rearrangement links TRBV5-4 to TRBJ1-1, with a tentative D call TRBD1 (5 bases). The V gene lost 2 bases and the J gene lost 6 bases, with 14 bases spanning the gap. The CDR3 length is 14 residues. CDR1 SGHNT and CDR2 YYREEE come from the germline V gene (reference sequence).

The chain couples TRBV4-1 to TRBJ2-5, with a tentative D call TRBD2 (5 bases). CDR1 is MGHRA and CDR2 is YSYEKL in the germline V gene. This CDR3 has 14 residues. Trimming shortened V by 4 bases and J by 2 bases, and 11 bases separated the two germline ends. The CDR3 protein is CASSLGLSQETQYF. DNA for the CDR3: TGCGCCAGCAGCCTCGGACTCTCGCAAGAGACCCAGTACTTC.

This chain joins TRBV9 and TRBJ2-7; 7 bases agree with TRBD1. This CDR3 is built from 14 residues. Germline assignment: CDR1 SGDLS and CDR2 YYNGEE. Trimming at V came to 2 bases and at J to 5 bases, leaving 7 bases not matched to a gene. CDR3 in amino acids: CASSVQGGVDEQYF. The CDR3, as DNA: TGTGCCAGCAGCGTTCAAGGGGGCGTCGACGAGCAGTACTTC.

DNA for the CDR3: TGTGCCAGCAGCTTAGCAGGCGTCGGGAGCACAGATACGCAGTATTTT. Residues: CASSLAGVGSTDTQYF. This sequence joins TRBV7-9 and TRBJ2-3; D remains ambiguous. The length of the CDR3 is 16 residues. V lost 0 bases to trimming and J lost 0 bases, with 10 bases between them. Looked up from germline, CDR1 is SEHNR and CDR2 is FQNEAQ (reference sequence).

The count of this clone is one. The rearrangement uses TRBV7-9 and TRBJ2-7; 13 bases fit TRBD2. Looked up from germline, CDR1 is SEHNR and CDR2 is FQNEAQ (reference sequence). V was clipped by 4 bases and J by 5 bases; unmatched bases: 8. The CDR3 contains 16 residues. CDR3 nucleotides: TGTGCCAGCAGCTCTCGGACTAGCGGGAGTACCGACGAGCAGTACTTC. This sequence encodes CASSSRTSGSTDEQYF.

This clone has a single count. The chain employs TRBV27 and TRBJ2-7, with no clear D. The germline gives CDR1 MNHEY, CDR2 SMNVEV (reference sequence). Trimming left V 2 bases short and J 5 bases short, with 10 bases between. CDR3 length: 13 amino acids. The CDR3 DNA sequence: TGTGCCAGCAGTTTAACCCCTAGGGACGAGCAGTACTTC. Translation: CASSLTPRDEQYF.

The chain carries TRBV7-9 and TRBJ2-7, with D possibly TRBD2 on 5 matching bases. The CDR3 is 16 residues long. Germline values: CDR1 SEHNR, CDR2 FQNEAQ (reference sequence). V was shortened by 5 bases and J by 0 bases, with 17 bases between the two germline ends. CDR3 in DNA: TGTGCCAGCAGCGGAGAAGGCGGGTCTAGCTCCTACGAGCAGTACTTC. Its protein product is CASSGEGGSSSYEQYF.